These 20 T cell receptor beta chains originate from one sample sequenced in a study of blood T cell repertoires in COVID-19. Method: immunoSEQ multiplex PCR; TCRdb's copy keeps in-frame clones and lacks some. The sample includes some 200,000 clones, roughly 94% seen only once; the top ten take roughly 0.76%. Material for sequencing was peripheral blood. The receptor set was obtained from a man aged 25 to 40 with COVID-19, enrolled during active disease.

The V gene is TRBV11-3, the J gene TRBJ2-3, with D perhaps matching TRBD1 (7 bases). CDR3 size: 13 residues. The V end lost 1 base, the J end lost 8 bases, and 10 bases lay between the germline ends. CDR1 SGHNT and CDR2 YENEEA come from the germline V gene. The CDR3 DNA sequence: TGTGCCAGCAGCTTAGTGCAGGGGGGTACGCAGTATTTT. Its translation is CASSLVQGGTQYF. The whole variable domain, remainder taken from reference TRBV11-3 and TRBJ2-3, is EAGVVQSPRYKIIEKKQPVAFWCNPISGHNTLYWYLQNLGQGPELLIRYENEEAVDDSQLPKDRFSAERLKGVDSTLKIQPAELGDSAVYLCASSLVQGGTQYFGPGTRLTVL.

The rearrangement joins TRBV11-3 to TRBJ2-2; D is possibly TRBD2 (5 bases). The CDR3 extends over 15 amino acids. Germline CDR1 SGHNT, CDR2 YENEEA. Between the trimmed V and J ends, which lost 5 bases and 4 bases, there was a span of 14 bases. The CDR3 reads CASSDKVGSTGELFF. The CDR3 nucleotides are TGTGCCAGCAGCGACAAGGTGGGGAGCACCGGGGAGCTGTTTTTT.

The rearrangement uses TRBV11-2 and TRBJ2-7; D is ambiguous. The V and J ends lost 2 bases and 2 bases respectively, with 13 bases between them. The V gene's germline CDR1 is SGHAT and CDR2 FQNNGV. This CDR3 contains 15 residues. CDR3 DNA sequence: TGTGCCAGCAGCTTAAGTGCGGCGCAGACCTACGAGCAGTACTTC. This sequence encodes CASSLSAAQTYEQYF.

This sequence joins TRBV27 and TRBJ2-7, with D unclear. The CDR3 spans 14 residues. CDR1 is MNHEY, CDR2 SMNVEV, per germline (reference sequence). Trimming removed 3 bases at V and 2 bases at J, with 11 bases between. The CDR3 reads CASSFTRQTYEQYF. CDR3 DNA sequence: TGTGCCAGCAGTTTTACCCGCCAGACCTACGAGCAGTACTTC.

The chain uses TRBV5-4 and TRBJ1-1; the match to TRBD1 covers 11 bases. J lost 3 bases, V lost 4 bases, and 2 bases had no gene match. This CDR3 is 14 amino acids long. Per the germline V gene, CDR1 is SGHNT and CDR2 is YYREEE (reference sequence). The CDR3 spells CASSQGQGDTEAFF. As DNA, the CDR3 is TGTGCCAGCAGCCAGGGACAGGGGGACACTGAAGCTTTCTTT.

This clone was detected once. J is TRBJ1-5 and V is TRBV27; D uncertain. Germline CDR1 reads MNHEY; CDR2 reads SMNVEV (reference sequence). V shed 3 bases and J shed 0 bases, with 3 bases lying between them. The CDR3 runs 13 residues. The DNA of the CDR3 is TGTGCCAGCAGTTTTAGTAGCAATCAGCCCCAGCATTTT. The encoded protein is CASSFSSNQPQHF.

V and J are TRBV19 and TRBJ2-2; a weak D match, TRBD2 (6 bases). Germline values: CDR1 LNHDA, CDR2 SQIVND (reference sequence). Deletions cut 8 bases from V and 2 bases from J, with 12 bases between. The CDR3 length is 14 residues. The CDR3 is CASRRDFNTGELFF. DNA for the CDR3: TGTGCCAGTCGAAGGGACTTTAACACCGGGGAGCTGTTTTTT.

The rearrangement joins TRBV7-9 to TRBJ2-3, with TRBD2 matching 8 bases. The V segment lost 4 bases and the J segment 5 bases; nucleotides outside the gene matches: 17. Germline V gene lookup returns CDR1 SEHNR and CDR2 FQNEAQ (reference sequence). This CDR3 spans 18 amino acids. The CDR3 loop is CASSSPSLAGGNRDTQYF. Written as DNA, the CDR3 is TGTGCCAGCAGCTCCCCCTCTTTGGCGGGGGGCAATAGAGATACGCAGTATTTT.

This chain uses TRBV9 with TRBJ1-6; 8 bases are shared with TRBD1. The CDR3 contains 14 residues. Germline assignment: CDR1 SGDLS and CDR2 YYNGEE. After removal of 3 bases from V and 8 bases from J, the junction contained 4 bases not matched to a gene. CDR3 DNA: TGTGCCAGCAGCGATACAGGGGGAGATTCACCCCTCCACTTT. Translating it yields CASSDTGGDSPLHF.

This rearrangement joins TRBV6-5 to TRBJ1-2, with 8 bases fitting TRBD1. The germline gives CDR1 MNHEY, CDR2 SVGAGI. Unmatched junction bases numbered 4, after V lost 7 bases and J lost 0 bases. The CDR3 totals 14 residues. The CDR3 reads CASTGTGANYGYTF. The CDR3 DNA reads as TGTGCCAGCACCGGGACAGGAGCTAACTATGGCTACACCTTC.

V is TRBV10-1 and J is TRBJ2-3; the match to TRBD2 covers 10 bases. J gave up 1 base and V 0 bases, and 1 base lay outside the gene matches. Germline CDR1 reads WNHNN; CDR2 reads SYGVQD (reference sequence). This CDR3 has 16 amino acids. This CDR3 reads CASSESGTSGTDTQYF. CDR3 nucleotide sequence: TGCGCCAGCAGTGAGTCCGGGACTAGCGGCACAGATACGCAGTATTTT.

The CDR3 sequence: CASSTGAGNSPLHF. The CDR3 DNA reads TGCGCCAGCTCGACAGGGGCCGGTAATTCACCCCTCCACTTT. This chain joins TRBV10-1 and TRBJ1-6; 8 nucleotides line up with TRBD1. Germline-derived CDR1 and CDR2 are WNHNN and SYGVQD (reference sequence). The CDR3 loop spans 14 amino acids. The junction had 6 bases not matched to a gene; V was cut back by 8 bases and J by 6 bases.

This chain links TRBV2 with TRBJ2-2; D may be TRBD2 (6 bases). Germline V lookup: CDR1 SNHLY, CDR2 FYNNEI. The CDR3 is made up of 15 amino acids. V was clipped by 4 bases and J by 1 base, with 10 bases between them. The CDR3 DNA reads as TGTGCCAGCAGTGGGGGGACTGGGAACACCGGGGAGCTGTTTTTT. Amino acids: CASSGGTGNTGELFF.

The CDR3 region has the DNA TGTGCCAGCAGCCGTAGTGGTAGCACAGATACGCAGTATTTT. Its translation: CASSRSGSTDTQYF. This rearrangement joins TRBV7-7 to TRBJ2-3; D not certain. V shed 5 bases and J shed 0 bases, with 9 bases lying between them. Germline V lookup: CDR1 SSHAT, CDR2 FNYEAQ (reference sequence). The CDR3 runs to 14 residues. Drawing the rest from reference TRBV7-7 and TRBJ2-3, the complete variable domain is GAGVSQSPRYKVTKRGQDVTLRCDPISSHATLYWYQQALGQGPEFLTYFNYEAQPDKSGLPSDRFSAERPEGSISTLTIQRTEQRDSAMYRCASSRSGSTDTQYFGPGTRLTVL.

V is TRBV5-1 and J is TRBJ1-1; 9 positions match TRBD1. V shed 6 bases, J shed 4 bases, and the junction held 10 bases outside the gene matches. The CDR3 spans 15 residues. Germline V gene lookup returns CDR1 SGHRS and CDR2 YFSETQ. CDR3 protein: CASTSAPGQGTEAFF. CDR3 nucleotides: TGCGCCAGCACCTCCGCCCCGGGACAGGGCACTGAAGCTTTCTTT. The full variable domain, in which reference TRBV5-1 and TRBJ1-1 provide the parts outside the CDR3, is KAGVTQTPRYLIKTRGQQVTLSCSPISGHRSVSWYQQTPGQGLQFLFEYFSETQRNKGNFPGRFSGRQFSNSRSEMNVSTLELGDSALYLCASTSAPGQGTEAFFGQGTRLTVV.

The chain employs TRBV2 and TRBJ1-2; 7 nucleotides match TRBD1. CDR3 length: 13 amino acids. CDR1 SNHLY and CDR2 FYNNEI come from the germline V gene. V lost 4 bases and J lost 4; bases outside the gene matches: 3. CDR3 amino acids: CASSGAGGYGYTF. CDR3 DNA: TGTGCCAGCAGTGGGGCAGGGGGCTATGGCTACACCTTC.

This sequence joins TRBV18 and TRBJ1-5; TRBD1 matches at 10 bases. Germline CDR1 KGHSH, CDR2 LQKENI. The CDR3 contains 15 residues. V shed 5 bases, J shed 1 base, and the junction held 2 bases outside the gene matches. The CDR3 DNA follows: TGTGCCAGCTCAAGGACAGGGGGGAGCAATCAGCCCCAGCATTTT. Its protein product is CASSRTGGSNQPQHF.

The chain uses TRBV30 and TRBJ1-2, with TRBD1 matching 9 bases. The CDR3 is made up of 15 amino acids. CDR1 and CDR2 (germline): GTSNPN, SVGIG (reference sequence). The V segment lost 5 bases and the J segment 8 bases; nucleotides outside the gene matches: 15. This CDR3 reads CAWGWDRAHRGGYTF. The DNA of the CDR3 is TGTGCCTGGGGATGGGACAGGGCCCACAGAGGGGGCTACACCTTC. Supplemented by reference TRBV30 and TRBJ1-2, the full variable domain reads SQTIHQWPATLVQPVGSPLSLECTVEGTSNPNLYWYRQAAGRGLQLLFYSVGIGQISSEVPQNLSASRPQDRQFILSSKKLLLSDSGFYLCAWGWDRAHRGGYTFGSGTRLTVV.

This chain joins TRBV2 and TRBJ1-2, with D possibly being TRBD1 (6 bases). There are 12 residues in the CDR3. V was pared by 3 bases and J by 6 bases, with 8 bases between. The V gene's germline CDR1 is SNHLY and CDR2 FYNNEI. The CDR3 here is CASSEGDNGYTF. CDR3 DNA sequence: TGTGCCAGCAGTGAGGGGGACAATGGCTACACCTTC.

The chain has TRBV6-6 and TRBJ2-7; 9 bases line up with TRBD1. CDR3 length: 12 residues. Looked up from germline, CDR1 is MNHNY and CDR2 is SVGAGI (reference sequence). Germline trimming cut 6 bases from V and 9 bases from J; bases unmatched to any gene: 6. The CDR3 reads CASSRDREAQYF. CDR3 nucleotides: TGTGCCAGCAGCCGGGACAGGGAAGCGCAGTACTTC.